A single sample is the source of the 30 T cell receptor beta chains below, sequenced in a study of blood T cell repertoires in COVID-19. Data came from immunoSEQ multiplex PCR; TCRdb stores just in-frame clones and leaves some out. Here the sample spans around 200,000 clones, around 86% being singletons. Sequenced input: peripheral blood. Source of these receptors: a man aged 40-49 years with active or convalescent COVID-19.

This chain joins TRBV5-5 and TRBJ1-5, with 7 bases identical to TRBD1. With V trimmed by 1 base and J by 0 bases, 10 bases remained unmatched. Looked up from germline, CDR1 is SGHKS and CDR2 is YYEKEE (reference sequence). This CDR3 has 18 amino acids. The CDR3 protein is CASSLMSGGYVSNQPQHF. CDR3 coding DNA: TGTGCCAGCAGCTTGATGTCAGGGGGGTATGTTAGCAATCAGCCCCAGCATTTT.

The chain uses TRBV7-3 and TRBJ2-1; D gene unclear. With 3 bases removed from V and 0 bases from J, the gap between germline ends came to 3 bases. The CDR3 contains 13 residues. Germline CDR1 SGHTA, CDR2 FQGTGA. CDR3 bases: TGTGCCAGCAGCTTGAGCTCCTACAATGAGCAGTTCTTC. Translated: CASSLSSYNEQFF.

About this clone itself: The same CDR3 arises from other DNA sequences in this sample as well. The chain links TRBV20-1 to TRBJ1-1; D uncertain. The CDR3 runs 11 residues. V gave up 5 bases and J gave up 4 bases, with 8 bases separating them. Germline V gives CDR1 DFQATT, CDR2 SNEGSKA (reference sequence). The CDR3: CSAPRGTEAFF. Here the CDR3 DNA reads TGCAGTGCTCCACGGGGCACTGAAGCTTTCTTT.

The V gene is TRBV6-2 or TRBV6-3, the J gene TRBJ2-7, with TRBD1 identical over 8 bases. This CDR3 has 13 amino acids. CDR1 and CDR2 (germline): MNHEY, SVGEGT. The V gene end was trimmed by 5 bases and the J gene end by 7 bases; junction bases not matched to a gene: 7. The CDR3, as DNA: TGTGCCAGCAGTAGGACAGGGTTCGGAGAGCAGTACTTC. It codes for CASSRTGFGEQYF.

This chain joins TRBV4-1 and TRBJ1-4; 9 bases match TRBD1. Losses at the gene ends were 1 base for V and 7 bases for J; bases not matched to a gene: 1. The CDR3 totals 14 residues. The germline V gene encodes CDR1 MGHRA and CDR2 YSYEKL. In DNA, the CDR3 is TGCGCCAGCAGCCAAGGACAGGGGGGTGAAAAACTGTTTTTT. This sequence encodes CASSQGQGGEKLFF.

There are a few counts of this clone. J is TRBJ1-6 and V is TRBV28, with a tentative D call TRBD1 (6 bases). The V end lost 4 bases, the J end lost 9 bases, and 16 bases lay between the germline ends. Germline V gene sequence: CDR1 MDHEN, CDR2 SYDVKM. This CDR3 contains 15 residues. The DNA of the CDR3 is TGTGCCAGCAGTTCGGGGACAACCCGGGGTTCACCCCTCCACTTT. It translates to CASSSGTTRGSPLHF. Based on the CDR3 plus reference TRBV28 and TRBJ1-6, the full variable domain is DVKVTQSSRYLVKRTGEKVFLECVQDMDHENMFWYRQDPGLGLRLIYFSYDVKMKEKGDIPEGYSVSREKKERFSLILESASTNQTSMYLCASSSGTTRGSPLHFGNGTRLTVT.

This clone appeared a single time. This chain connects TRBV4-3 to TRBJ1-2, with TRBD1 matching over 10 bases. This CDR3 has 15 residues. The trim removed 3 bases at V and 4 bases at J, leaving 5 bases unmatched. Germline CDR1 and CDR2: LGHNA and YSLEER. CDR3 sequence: CASSQGTGDGYGYTF. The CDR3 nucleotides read TGCGCCAGCAGCCAGGGGACAGGGGATGGCTATGGCTACACCTTC.

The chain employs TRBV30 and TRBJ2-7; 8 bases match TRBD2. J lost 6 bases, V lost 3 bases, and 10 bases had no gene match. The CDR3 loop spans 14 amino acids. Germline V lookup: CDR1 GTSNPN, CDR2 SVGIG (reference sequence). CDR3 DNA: TGTGCCTGGAGGGTCGGGACTAGGCGATCCGAGCAGTACTTC. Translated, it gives CAWRVGTRRSEQYF.

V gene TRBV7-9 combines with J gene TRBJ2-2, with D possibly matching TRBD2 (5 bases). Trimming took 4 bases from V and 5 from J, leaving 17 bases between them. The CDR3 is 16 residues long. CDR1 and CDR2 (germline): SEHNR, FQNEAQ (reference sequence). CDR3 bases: TGTGCCAGCAGCTCGTGGGGAGATGAGAAGACCGGGGAGCTGTTTTTT. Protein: CASSSWGDEKTGELFF.

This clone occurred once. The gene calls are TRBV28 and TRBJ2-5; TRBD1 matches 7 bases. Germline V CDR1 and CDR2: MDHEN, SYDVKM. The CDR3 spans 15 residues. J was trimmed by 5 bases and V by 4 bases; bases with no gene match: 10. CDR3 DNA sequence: TGTGCCAGCAGTTCCTTTACAGGGGCTGGGGAGACCCAGTACTTC. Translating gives CASSSFTGAGETQYF.

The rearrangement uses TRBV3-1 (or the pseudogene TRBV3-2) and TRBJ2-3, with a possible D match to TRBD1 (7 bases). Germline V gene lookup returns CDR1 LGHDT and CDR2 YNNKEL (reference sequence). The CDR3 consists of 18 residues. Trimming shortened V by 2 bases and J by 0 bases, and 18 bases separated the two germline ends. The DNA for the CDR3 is TGTGCCAGCAGCCAACCCCAAGGGGGCGGGACTAGCACAGATACGCAGTATTTT. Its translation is CASSQPQGGGTSTDTQYF.

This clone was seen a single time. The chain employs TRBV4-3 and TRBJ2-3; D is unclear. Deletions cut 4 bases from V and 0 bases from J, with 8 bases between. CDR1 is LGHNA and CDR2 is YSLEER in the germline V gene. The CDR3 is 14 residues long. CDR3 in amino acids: CASSPDSSTDTQYF. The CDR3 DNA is TGCGCCAGCAGCCCAGACTCTAGCACAGATACGCAGTATTTT.

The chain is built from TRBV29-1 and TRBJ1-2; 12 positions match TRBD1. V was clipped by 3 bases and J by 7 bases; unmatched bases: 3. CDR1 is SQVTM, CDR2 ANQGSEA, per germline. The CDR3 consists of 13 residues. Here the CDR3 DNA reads TGCAGCGTTGAGGGACAGGGGGCACTTGGCTACACCTTC. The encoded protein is CSVEGQGALGYTF. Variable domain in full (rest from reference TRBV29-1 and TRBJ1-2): SAVISQKPSRDICQRGTSLTIQCQVDSQVTMMFWYRQQPGQSLTLIATANQGSEATYESGFVIDKFPISRPNLTFSTLTVSNMSPEDSSIYLCSVEGQGALGYTFGSGTRLTVV.

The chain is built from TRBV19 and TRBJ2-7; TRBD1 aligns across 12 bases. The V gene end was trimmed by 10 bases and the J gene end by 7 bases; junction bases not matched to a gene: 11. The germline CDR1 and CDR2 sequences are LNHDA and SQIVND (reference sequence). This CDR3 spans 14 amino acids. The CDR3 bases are TGTGCCACCTCAGGGGGACAGGGGGCCCTGGAGCAGTACTTC. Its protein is CATSGGQGALEQYF.

CDR3 DNA sequence: TGTGCCTGGAGTCTTACAGGGGGCCTCTACGAGCAGTACTTC. Amino acid sequence: CAWSLTGGLYEQYF. The chain links TRBV30 to TRBJ2-7; 9 nucleotides agree with TRBD1. Trimming took 2 bases from V and 3 from J; bases not matched to a gene: 5. Germline V gene data show CDR1 as GTSNPN and CDR2 as SVGIG (reference sequence). This CDR3 region has 14 residues.

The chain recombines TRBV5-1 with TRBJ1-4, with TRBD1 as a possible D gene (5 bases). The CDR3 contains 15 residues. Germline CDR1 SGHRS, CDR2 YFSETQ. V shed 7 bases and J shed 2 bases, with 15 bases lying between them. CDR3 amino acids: CASCQGPGTNEKLFF. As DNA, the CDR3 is TGCGCCAGCTGTCAGGGCCCCGGGACTAATGAAAAACTGTTTTTT.

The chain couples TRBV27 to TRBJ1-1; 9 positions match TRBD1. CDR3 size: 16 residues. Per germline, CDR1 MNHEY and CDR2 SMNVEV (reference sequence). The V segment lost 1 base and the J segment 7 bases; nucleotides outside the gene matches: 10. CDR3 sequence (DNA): TGTGCCAGCAGTTTATTCCCACAGGGGGCAGGGAGTGAAGCTTTCTTT. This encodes CASSLFPQGAGSEAFF.

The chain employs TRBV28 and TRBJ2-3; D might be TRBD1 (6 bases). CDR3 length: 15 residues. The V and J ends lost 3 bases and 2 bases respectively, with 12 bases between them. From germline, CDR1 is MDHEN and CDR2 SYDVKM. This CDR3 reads CASSLGAGDTDTQYF. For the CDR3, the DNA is TGTGCCAGCAGTTTGGGGGCCGGTGACACAGATACGCAGTATTTT.

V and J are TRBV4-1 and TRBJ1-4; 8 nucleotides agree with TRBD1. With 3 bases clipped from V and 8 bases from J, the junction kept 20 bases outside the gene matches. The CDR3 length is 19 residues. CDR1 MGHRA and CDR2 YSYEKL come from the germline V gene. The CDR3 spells CASSQADRDRLISHEKLFF. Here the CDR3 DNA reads TGCGCCAGCAGCCAGGCAGACCGGGACAGGTTAATTAGTCACGAAAAACTGTTTTTT.

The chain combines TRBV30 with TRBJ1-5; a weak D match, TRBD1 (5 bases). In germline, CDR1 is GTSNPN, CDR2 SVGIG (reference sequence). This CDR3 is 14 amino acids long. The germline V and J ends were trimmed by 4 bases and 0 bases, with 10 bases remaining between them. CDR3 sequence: CAWTTDSSNQPQHF. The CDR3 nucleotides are TGTGCCTGGACCACCGACAGTAGCAATCAGCCCCAGCATTTT. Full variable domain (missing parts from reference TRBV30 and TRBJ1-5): SQTIHQWPATLVQPVGSPLSLECTVEGTSNPNLYWYRQAAGRGLQLLFYSVGIGQISSEVPQNLSASRPQDRQFILSSKKLLLSDSGFYLCAWTTDSSNQPQHFGDGTRLSIL.

CDR3 sequence: CASSETGLGQTGELFF. The CDR3, as DNA: TGTGCCAGCAGTGAAACGGGACTAGGACAAACCGGGGAGCTGTTTTTT. This chain links TRBV2 with TRBJ2-2; TRBD2 agrees at 8 bases. V shed 2 bases and J 5 bases; nucleotides not matched to a gene: 7. CDR1 SNHLY and CDR2 FYNNEI come from the germline V gene. The CDR3 has 16 amino acids.

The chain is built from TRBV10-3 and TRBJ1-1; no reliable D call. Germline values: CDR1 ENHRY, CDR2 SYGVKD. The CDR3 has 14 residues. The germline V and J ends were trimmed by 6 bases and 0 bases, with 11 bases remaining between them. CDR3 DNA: TGTGCCATCAGGGACCGGGGTATGAACACTGAAGCTTTCTTT. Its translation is CAIRDRGMNTEAFF.

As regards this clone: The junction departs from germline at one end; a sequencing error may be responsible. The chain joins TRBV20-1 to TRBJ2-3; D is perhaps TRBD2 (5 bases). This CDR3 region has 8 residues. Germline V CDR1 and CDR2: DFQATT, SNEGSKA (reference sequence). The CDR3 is CSAPGSDF. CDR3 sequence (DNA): TGCAGTGCCCCGGGAAGCGATTTT.

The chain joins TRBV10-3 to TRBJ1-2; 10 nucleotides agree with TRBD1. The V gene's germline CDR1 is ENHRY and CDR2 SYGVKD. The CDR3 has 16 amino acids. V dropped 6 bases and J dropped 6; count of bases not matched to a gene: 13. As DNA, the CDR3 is TGTGCCATCAGCCCGACCGGACAGGGGGGTAATCATGGCTACACCTTC. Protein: CAISPTGQGGNHGYTF.

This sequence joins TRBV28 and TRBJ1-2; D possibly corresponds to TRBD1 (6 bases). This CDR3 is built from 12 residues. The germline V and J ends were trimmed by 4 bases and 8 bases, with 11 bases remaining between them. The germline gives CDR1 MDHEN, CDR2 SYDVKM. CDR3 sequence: CASSYPGGGYTF. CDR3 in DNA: TGTGCCAGCAGTTATCCGGGGGGCGGCTACACCTTC.

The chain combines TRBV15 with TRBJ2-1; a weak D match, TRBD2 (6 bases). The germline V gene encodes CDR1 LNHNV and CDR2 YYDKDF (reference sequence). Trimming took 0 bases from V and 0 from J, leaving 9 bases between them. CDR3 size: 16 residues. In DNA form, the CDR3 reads TGTGCCACCAGCAGAGATGGGGGGAGCTCCTACAATGAGCAGTTCTTC. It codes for CATSRDGGSSYNEQFF.

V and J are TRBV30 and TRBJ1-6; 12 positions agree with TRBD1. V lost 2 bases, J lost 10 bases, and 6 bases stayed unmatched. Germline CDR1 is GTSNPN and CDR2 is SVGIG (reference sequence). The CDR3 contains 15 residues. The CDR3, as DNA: TGTGCCTGGAGTCCCGGGACAGGGGGCGGATCACCCCTCCACTTT. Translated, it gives CAWSPGTGGGSPLHF.

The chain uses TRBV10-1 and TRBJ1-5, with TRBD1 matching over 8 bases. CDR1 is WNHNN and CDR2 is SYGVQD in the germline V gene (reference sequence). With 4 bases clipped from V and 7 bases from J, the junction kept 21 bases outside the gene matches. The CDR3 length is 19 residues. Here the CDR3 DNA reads TGCGCCAGCAGTGCGTTGGCTGGGGACAGGACTCTCTTTCTGCAGCCCCAGCATTTT. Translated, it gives CASSALAGDRTLFLQPQHF.

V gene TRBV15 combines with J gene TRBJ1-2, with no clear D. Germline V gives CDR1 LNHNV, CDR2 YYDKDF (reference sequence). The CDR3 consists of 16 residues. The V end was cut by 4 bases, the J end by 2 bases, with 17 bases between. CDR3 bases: TGTGCCACCAGCACGGAATACGGGGTTTCGAACTATGGCTACACCTTC. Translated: CATSTEYGVSNYGYTF.

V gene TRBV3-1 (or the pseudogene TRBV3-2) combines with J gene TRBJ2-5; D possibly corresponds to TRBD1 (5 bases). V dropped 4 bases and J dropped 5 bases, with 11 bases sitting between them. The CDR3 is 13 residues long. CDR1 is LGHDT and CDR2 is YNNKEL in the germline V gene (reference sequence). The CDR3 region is CASSRERGETQYF. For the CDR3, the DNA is TGTGCCAGCAGCCGGGAAAGGGGCGAGACCCAGTACTTC.